This T cell receptor beta chain emerged from a study of blood T cell repertoires in COVID-19. The ends were cut back, 1 base at V and 4 bases at J, with 20 bases in the middle. The CDR3 length is 18 residues. CDR1 and CDR2 (germline): SGHAT, FQNNGV. Clones were sequenced by immunoSEQ multiplex PCR, and TCRdb holds only the in-frame ones, with some missing. The table includes approximately 300,000 clones, around 87% detected once. This sequence joins TRBV11-2 and TRBJ2-1, with D unresolved. Sequencing was performed on PBMCs or T cells enriched from blood (not recorded which). This clonotype was sampled from a woman younger than 30 with acute COVID-19. The CDR3 reads CASSLGIPSTLKYNEQFF. The CDR3 nucleotides are TGTGCCAGCAGCTTAGGGATACCTAGTACACTCAAATACAATGAGCAGTTCTTC.